This entry is about one TCR beta chain. Its specific antigen is unknown. No clone much larger than this one lies a single base away; base qualities are absent. These data originate in a study of blood T cell repertoires in COVID-19 (dated by TCRdb to the early 2020s). Study-level background: Samples covering the acute and convalescent phases of COVID-19 were provided by collaborators in the United States, Italy and Spain. The prospective study material was composed of cDNA or gDNA derived from T cells, B-cell-depleted T cells, or PBMCs. Samples were obtained from the ongoing ImmuneRACE study (first 160 participants) and from roughly 1,300 subjects provided by 6 global collaborators. Deeply sampled blood TCRbeta repertoires from subjects exposed to, actively infected with, or recovered from COVID-19 were included in the dataset. The repertoires were released in a freely available public database intended as a resource for research on the immune response to SARS-CoV-2. Where available, HLA class I and class II types were obtained from metadata supplied by the sample provider rather than from assay-based typing. A de-identified subject ID, COVID-19 status, age in years and sex were almost always included in the sample metadata. What the work shows at the level of the full study, not this receptor alone: The amount of clinical and demographic metadata varied by source and participant and was provided uncurated.

Collaborating institutions collected whole blood in K2EDTA tubes following their own protocols. Collaborator samples were shipped for TCRbeta analysis as frozen whole blood, isolated PBMCs, or DNA extracted from either sample type. V is cut back by 0 bases and J by 12 bases, with 11 bases in the junction unmatched. Spanning cysteine to phenylalanine, the CDR3 consists of 14 amino acids. Only the CDR3 region is kept as DNA, spanning 42 bases read in frame from base 1. CDR1 LGHNA and CDR2 YSLEER are derived from the germline V gene. TCRbeta CDR3 regions were amplified from genomic DNA using the immunoSEQ Assay, a bias-controlled multiplex PCR. Processing in the source paper ran as follows. The number of nucleated cells in each sample was estimated from the amplification of reference gene primers within the assay. To quantify the absolute abundance of each unique TCRbeta CDR3 rearrangement, sequence reads were collapsed and filtered. Productive Simpson clonality was computed per sample as the square root of Simpson's diversity index over productive rearrangements. As stored in TCRdb, this immuneACCESS dataset retains in-frame rearrangements with V and J assigned. A fraction of the clones does not appear; measured against another copy, unresolved V genes explain less than half of the discrepancy, and the remainder lacks a known reason. D and trimming come from the DNA, and the V and J calls and clone size come from that table. This sample gives under 35,000 clones in total; over 70% of them show up just once. Together, the top ten hold less than 35% of the sample.

This sequence originates from a man older than 75 with acute or convalescent COVID-19. The V gene is TRBV4-3 and the J gene is TRBJ2-7; 7 bases in the junction line up with TRBD2. Input material: peripheral blood. The encoded CDR3 is CASSQDARGGTAYF. The nucleotide sequence is given as TGCGCCAGCAGCCAAGATGCGCGCGGGGGAACGGCGTACTTC.